One sample yielded the 2 T cell receptor beta chains listed below, sequenced in a study of blood T cell repertoires in COVID-19. Libraries were prepared by immunoSEQ multiplex PCR; TCRdb keeps only in-frame clonotypes and omits some of them. The sample consists of some 200,000 clones, roughly four fifths of them appearing once. Sequencing was done on a sample of PBMCs or T cells enriched from blood (not recorded which). These receptors all stem from a middle-aged man who had recovered from COVID-19.

This chain links TRBV30 with TRBJ1-4; no clear D. Deletions cut 1 base from V and 10 bases from J, with 10 bases between. The CDR3 loop spans 12 amino acids. The germline V gene encodes CDR1 GTSNPN and CDR2 SVGIG (reference sequence). Here the CDR3 DNA reads TGTGCCTGGAGTGGTACTCTCGGAAAACTGTTTTTT. Protein product: CAWSGTLGKLFF.

The V and J genes are TRBV7-3 and TRBJ1-2; 10 positions match TRBD1. This CDR3 contains 13 residues. CDR1 and CDR2 (germline): SGHTA, FQGTGA. J lost 6 bases, V lost 3 bases, and 1 base had no gene match. CDR3: CASSFGTGDGYTF. The CDR3 region has the DNA TGTGCCAGCAGCTTCGGGACAGGGGATGGCTACACCTTC. The whole variable domain, filled in from reference TRBV7-3 and TRBJ1-2, reads GAGVSQTPSNKVTEKGKYVELRCDPISGHTALYWYRQSLGQGPEFLIYFQGTGAADDSGLPNDRFFAVRPEGSVSTLKIQRTERGDSAVYLCASSFGTGDGYTFGSGTRLTVV.